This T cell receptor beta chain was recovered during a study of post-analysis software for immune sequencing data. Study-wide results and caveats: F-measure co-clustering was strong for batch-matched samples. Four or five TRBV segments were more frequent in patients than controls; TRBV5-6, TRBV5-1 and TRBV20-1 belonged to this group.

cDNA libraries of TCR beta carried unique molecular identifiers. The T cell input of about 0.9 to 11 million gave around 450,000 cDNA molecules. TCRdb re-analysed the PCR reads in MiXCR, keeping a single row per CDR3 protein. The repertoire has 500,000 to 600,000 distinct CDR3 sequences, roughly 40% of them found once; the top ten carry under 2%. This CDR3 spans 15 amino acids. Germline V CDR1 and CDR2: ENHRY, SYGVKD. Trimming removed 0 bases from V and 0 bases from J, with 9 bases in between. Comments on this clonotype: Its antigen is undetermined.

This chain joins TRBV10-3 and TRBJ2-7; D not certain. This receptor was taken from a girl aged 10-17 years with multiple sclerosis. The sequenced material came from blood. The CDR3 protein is CAISESGVSSYEQYF. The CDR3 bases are TGTGCCATCAGTGAGTCGGGCGTTAGCTCCTACGAGCAGTACTTC.